The entry below describes one T cell receptor beta chain. The antigen is not known. These data come from a study of cytomegalovirus exposure and HLA in healthy donors. Overall study findings and caveats: Near-uniform donor sequencing depth was presumed by presence/absence analyses. Three chains linked to CMV were shown in vitro to be specific for CMV antigens. Exclusion as indistinguishable affected some V segments, including TRBV6-2 and TRBV6-3. DRB1 showed the most TCR associations and HLA-C the fewest in a later analysis, as rates varied by HLA locus.

The PCR employed 60 Vbeta primers together with 13 Jbeta primers. The table came from immunoSEQ multiplex PCR; TCRdb's copy has only in-frame clones and leaves some out. The table has around 160,000 clones, roughly 87% seen once. This CDR3 comprises 15 residues. Per the germline V gene, CDR1 is SGHAT and CDR2 is FQNNGV. V was pared by 0 bases and J by 8 bases, with 13 bases between. Sequenced sample: PBMCs. The clonotype comes from a man over 45 in good health and CMV-seropositive. The chain has TRBV11-2 and TRBJ1-4, with D hard to call. The CDR3 coding sequence is TGTGCCAGCAGCTTAGAAGGAATTGGGAGGGAAAAACTGTTTTTT. It specifies CASSLEGIGREKLFF.